The clone carrying this T cell receptor beta chain has at least ten counts. Its cognate antigen is unknown. Authors of the study amplified TCR beta CDR3 regions from RNA transcripts. Primed by the HTBI set, a first-round RT-PCR was run on the TCR CDR3. Using its own MiXCR run on the multiplex PCR reads, TCRdb lists one record per CDR3 protein. The repertoire holds about 610,000 distinct CDR3 sequences, 14% to 15% seen once, with roughly 4.5% in the top ten. The sample belongs to a study of T cells in Graves' hyperthyroidism and ophthalmopathy. V lost 5 bases to trimming and J lost 2 bases, with 13 bases between them. The CDR3 length is 16 residues. Under 3 months was the duration of disease in ophthalmopathy patients, who also had a Clinical Activity Score of at least 3 and a NOSPECS grade of at least 4. Whole-study findings and limits: Classification by a 13 V-J model distinguished ophthalmopathy from stable hyperthyroidism.

The clonotype comes from a middle-aged woman with Graves' ophthalmopathy. Sequences were obtained from blood. The V call is TRBV12-3 or TRBV12-4, the J call TRBJ1-6; D might be TRBD1 (5 bases). The CDR3 protein is CASSMGVLTYNSPLHF. The DNA of the CDR3 is TGTGCCAGCAGTATGGGGGTACTGACCTATAATTCACCCCTCCACTTT.